In its sample, the clone carrying this T cell receptor (beta chain) was seen many times. Its target is unknown. Germline lookup yields CDR1 MNHNS and CDR2 SASEGT. V trimming: 5 bases; J trimming: 4 bases; junction bases outside the gene matches: 11. The CDR3 loop spans 16 amino acids. This sample stems from a study of T cells in Graves' hyperthyroidism and ophthalmopathy. Study-wide points: A model of 13 V-J features distinguished ophthalmopathy from stable hyperthyroidism. Clonotypes that were expanded in thyroid above 0.001 mostly appeared in blood too.

It was less than 13 ml of fresh peripheral blood that supplied the PBMCs. It was RNA transcripts that yielded the amplified TCR beta CDR3 regions. A first-round RT-PCR of the TCR CDR3 used the HTBI primer set. TCRdb itself ran the multiplex PCR reads through MiXCR, one entry per CDR3 protein. This table holds 530,000 or so distinct CDR3 sequences, 15% to 20% found once. The TCR comes from a woman aged 18-29 years with Graves' ophthalmopathy. V is TRBV6-1 and J is TRBJ2-7, with TRBD2 identical over 10 bases. The sequencing sample was made of blood. CDR3 coding DNA: TGTGCCAGCAGTTCAGCTCCTAGCGGGAGAGGATACGAGCAGTACTTC. Protein: CASSSAPSGRGYEQYF.